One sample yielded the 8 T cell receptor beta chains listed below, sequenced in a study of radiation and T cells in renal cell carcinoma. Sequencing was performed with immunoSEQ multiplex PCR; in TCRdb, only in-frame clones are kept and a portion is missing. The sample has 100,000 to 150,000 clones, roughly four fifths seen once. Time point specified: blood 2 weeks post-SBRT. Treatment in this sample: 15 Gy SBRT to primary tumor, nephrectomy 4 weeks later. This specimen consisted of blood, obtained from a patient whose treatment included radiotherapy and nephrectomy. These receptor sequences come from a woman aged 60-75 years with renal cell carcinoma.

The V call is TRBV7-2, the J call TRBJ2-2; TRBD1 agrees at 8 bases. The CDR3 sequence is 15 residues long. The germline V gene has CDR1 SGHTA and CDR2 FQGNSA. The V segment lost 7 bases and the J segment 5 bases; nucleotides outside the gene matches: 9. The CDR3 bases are TGTGCCAGCACCCTCTCAGGGGGCGGGACCGGGGAGCTGTTTTTT. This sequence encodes CASTLSGGGTGELFF.

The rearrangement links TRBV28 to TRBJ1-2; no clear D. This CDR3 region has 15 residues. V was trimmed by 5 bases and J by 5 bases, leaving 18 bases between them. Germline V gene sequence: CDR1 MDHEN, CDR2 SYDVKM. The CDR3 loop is CASSHRGDNYYGYTF. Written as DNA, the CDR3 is TGTGCCAGCAGTCACCGGGGAGATAACTATTATGGCTACACCTTC.

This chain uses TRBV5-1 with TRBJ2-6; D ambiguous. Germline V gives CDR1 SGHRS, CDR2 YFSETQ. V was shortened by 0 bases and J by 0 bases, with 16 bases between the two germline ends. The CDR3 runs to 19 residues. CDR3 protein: CASSLGPSQATSGANVLTF. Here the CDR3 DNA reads TGCGCCAGCAGCTTGGGGCCCAGCCAGGCCACCTCTGGGGCCAACGTCCTGACTTTC.

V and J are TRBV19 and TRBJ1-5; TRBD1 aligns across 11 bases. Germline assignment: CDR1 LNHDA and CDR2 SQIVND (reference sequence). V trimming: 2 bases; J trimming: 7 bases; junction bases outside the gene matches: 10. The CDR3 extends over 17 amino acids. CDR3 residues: CASSIIFGQGAGQPQHF. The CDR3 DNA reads TGTGCCAGTAGTATAATCTTCGGACAGGGGGCTGGGCAGCCCCAGCATTTT. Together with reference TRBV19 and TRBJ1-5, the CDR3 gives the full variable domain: DGGITQSPKYLFRKEGQNVTLSCEQNLNHDAMYWYRQDPGQGLRLIYYSQIVNDFQKGDIAEGYSVSREKKESFPLTVTSAQKNPTAFYLCASSIIFGQGAGQPQHFGDGTRLSIL.

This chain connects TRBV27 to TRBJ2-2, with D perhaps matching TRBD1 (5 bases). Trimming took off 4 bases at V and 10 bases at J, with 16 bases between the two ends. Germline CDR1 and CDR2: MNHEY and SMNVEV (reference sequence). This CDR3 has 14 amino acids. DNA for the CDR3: TGTGCCAGCAGTTATTGGTACAGGCAACAGGAGCTGTTTTTT. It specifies CASSYWYRQQELFF.

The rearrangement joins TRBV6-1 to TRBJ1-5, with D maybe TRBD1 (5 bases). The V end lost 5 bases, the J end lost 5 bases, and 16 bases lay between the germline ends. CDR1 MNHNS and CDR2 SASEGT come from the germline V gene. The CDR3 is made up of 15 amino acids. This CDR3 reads CASSRGVGIYQPQHF. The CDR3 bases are TGTGCCAGCAGTCGGGGGGTTGGGATATATCAGCCCCAGCATTTT.

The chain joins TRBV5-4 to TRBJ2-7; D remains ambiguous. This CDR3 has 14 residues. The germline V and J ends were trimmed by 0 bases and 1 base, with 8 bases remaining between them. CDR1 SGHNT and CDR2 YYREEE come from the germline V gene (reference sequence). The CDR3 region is CASSLAITSYEQYF. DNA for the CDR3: TGTGCCAGCAGCTTGGCGATTACATCCTACGAGCAGTACTTC.

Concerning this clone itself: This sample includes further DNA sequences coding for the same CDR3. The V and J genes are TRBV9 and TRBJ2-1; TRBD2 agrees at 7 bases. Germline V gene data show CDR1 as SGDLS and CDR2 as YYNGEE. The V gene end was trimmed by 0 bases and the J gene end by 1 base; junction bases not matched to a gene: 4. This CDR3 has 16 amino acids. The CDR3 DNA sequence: TGTGCCAGCAGCGTAGAGGGGAGGGGTTCCTACAATGAGCAGTTCTTC. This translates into CASSVEGRGSYNEQFF.